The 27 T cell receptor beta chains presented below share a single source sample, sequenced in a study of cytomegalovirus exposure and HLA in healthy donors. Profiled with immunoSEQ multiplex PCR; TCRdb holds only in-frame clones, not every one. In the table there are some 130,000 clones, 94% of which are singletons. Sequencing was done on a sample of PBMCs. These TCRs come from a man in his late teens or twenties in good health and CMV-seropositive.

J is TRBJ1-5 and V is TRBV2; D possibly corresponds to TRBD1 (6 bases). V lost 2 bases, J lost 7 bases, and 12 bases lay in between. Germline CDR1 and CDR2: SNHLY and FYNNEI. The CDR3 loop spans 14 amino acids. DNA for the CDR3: TGTGCCAGCAGTGAAAGACAGGATGGGCAGCCCCAGCATTTT. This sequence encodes CASSERQDGQPQHF.

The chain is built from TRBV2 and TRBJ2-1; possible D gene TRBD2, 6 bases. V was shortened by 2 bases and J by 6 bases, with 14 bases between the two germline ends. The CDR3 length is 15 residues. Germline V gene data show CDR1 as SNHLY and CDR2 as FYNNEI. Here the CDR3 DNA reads TGTGCCAGCAGTGAAAGGATGCTGCGGGGCAATGAGCAGTTCTTC. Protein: CASSERMLRGNEQFF.

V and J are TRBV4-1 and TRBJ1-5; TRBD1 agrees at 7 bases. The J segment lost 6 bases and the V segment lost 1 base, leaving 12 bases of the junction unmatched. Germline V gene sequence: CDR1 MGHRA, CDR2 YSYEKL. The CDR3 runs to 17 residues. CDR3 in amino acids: CASSQGATRGLFQPQHF. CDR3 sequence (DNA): TGCGCCAGCAGCCAAGGGGCAACGAGGGGGCTCTTTCAGCCCCAGCATTTT.

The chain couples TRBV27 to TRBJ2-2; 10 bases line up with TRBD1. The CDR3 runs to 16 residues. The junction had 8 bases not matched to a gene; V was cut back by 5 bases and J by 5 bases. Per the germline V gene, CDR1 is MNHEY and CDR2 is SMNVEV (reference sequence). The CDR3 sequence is CASSLRDRGRTGELFF. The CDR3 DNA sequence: TGTGCCAGCAGTCTCCGGGACAGGGGTCGAACCGGGGAGCTGTTTTTT.

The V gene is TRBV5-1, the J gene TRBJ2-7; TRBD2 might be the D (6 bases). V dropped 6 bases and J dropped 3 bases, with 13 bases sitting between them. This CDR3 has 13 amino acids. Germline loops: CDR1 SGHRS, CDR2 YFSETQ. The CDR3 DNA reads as TGCGCCAGCAAGGAGGGGCCTCTCTACGAGCAGTACTTC. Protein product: CASKEGPLYEQYF.

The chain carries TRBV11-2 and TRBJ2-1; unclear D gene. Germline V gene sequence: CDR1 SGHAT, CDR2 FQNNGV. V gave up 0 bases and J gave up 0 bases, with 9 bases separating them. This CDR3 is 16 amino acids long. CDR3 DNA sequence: TGTGCCAGCAGCTTAGAGGCGGCTAGCTCCTACAATGAGCAGTTCTTC. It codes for CASSLEAASSYNEQFF. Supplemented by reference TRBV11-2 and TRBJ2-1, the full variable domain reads EAGVAQSPRYKIIEKRQSVAFWCNPISGHATLYWYQQILGQGPKLLIQFQNNGVVDDSQLPKDRFSAERLKGVDSTLKIQPAKLEDSAVYLCASSLEAASSYNEQFFGPGTRLTVL.

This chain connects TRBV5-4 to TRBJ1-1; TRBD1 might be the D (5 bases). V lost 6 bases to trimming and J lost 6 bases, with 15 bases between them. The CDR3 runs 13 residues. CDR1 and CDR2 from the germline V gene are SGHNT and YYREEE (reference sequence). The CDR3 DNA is TGTGCCAGCACCCAAACAGGACGCCCTGAAGCTTTCTTT. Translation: CASTQTGRPEAFF.

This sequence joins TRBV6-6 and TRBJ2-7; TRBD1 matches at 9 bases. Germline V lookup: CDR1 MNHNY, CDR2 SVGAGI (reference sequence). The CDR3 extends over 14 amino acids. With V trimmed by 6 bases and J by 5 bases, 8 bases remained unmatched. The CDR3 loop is CASRGGQGSHEQYF. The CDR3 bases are TGTGCCAGCAGGGGGGGACAGGGTTCCCACGAGCAGTACTTC.

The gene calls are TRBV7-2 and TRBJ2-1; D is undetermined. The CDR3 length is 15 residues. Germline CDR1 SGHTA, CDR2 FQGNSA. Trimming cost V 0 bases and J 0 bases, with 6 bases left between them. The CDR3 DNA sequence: TGTGCCAGCAGCTTAGCGGCTTTCTCCTACAATGAGCAGTTCTTC. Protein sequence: CASSLAAFSYNEQFF.

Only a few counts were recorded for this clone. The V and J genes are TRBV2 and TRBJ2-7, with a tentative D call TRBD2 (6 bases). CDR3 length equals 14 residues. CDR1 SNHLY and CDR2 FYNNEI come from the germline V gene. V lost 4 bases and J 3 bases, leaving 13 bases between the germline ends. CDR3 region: CASSAGGISYEQYF. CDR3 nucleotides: TGTGCCAGCAGTGCCGGGGGTATTAGCTACGAGCAGTACTTC.

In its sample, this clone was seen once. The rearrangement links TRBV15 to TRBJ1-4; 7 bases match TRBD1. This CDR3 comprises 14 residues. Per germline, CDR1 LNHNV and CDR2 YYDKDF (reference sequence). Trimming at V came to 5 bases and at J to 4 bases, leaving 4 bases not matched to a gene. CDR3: CATSPDRDNEKLFF. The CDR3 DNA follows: TGTGCCACCAGCCCAGACAGGGATAATGAAAAACTGTTTTTT.

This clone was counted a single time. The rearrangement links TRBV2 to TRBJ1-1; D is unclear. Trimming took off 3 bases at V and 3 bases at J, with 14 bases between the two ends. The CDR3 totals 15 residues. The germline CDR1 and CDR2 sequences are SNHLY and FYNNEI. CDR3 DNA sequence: TGTGCCAGCAGTGAGAGGTGGCTCTGGGACACTGAAGCTTTCTTT. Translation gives CASSERWLWDTEAFF.

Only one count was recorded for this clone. The CDR3 bases are TGTGCCAGCTCACCACCCCGGGGCGGGAGGACCTCCTACGAGCAGTACTTC. It specifies CASSPPRGGRTSYEQYF. This chain connects TRBV18 to TRBJ2-7; 8 bases are shared with TRBD2. The germline gives CDR1 KGHSH, CDR2 LQKENI. This CDR3 is built from 17 residues. Trimming removed 0 bases from V and 0 bases from J; junction bases left unmatched: 7.

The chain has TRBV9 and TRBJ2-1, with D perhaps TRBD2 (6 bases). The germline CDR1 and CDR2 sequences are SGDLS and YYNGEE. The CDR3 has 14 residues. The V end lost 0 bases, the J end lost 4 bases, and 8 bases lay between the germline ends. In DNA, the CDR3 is TGTGCCAGCAGCGTAGGGGGACTTTACAATGAGCAGTTCTTC. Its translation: CASSVGGLYNEQFF.

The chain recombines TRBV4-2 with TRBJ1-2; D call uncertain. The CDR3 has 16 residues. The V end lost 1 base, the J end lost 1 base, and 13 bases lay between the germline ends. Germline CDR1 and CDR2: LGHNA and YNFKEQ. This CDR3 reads CASSQVSVRSNYGYTF. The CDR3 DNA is TGTGCCAGCAGCCAAGTATCAGTCCGGAGTAACTATGGCTACACCTTC.

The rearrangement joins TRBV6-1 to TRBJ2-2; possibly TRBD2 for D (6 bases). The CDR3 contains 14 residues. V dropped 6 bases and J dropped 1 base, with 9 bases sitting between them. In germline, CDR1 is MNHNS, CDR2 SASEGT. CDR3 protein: CASSGTLNTGELFF. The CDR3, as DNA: TGTGCCAGCAGCGGGACTCTGAACACCGGGGAGCTGTTTTTT.

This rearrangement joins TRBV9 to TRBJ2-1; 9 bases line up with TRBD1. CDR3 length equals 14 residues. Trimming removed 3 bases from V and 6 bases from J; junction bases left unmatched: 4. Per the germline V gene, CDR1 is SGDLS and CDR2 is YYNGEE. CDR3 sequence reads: CASSGLDRGNEQFF. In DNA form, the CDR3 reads TGTGCCAGCAGCGGTCTGGACAGGGGCAATGAGCAGTTCTTC.

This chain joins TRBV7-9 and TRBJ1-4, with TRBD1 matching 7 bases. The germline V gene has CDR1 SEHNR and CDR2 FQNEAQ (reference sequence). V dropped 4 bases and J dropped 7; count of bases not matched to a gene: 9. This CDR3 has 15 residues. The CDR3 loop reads CASSSPRQGGEKLFF. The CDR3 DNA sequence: TGTGCCAGCAGCTCACCCCGACAGGGAGGTGAAAAACTGTTTTTT.

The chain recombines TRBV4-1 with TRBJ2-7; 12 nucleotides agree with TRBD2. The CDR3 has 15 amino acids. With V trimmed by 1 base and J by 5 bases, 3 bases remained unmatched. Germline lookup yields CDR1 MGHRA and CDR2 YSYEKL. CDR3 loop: CASSQGGLAGDEQYF. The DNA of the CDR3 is TGCGCCAGCAGCCAAGGGGGACTAGCGGGCGACGAGCAGTACTTC.

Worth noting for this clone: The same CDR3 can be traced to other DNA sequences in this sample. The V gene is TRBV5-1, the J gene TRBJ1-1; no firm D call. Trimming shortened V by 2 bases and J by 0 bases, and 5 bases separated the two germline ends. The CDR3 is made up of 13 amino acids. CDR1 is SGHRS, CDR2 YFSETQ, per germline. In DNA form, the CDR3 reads TGCGCCAGCAGCTTCAGATTGAACACTGAAGCTTTCTTT. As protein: CASSFRLNTEAFF.

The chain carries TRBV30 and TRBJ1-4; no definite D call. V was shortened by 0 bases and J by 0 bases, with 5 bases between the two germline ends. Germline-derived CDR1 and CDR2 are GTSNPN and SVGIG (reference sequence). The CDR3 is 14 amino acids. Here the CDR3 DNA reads TGTGCCTGGAGTGTAACAGCAACTAATGAAAAACTGTTTTTT. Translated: CAWSVTATNEKLFF.

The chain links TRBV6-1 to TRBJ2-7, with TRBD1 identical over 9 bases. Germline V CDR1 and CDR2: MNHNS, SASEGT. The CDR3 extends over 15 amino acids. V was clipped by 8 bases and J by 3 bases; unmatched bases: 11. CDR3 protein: CASALGQGSNYEQYF. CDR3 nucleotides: TGTGCCAGCGCACTTGGACAGGGGTCTAACTACGAGCAGTACTTC.

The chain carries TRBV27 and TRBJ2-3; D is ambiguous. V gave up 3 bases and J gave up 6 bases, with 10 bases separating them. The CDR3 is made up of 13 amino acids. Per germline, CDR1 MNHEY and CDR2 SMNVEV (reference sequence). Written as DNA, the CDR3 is TGTGCCAGCAGTTTCTCGACTGGGGATACGCAGTATTTT. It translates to CASSFSTGDTQYF.

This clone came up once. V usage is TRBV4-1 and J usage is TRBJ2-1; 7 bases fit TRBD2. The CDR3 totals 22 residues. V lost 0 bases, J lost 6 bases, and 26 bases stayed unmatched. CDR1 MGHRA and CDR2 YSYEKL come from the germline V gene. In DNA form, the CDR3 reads TGCGCCAGCAGCCAAGACGGGGGGTTTGGGGTCAGATCAGCGGTTCCAATCAATGAGCAGTTCTTC. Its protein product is CASSQDGGFGVRSAVPINEQFF.

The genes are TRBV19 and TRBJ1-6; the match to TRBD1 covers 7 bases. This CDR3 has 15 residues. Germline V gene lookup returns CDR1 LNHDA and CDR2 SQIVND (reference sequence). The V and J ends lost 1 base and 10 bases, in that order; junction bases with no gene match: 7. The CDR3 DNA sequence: TGTGCCAGTAGTATAGGTGGGACCAGGGGGTCACCCCTCCACTTT. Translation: CASSIGGTRGSPLHF.

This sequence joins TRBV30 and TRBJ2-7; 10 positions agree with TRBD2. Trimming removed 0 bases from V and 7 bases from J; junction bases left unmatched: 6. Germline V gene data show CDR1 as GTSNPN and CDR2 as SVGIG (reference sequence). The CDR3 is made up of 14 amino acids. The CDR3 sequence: CAWSVAGGPGEQYF. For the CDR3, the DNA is TGTGCCTGGAGTGTAGCGGGAGGGCCGGGGGAGCAGTACTTC.

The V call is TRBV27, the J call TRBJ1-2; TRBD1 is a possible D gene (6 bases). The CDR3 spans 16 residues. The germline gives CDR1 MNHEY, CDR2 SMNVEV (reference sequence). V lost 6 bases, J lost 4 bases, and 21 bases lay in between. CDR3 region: CASRRGGSGEGYGYTF. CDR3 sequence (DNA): TGTGCCAGCAGACGGGGGGGCAGCGGGGAAGGCTATGGCTACACCTTC.